Here is one T cell receptor beta chain with its context. The antigen remains undetermined. The sample originates from a study of cytomegalovirus exposure and HLA in healthy donors. Overall study results and limits: Association of a missense DCLRE1C variant with TCR beta V- and J-gene trimming was reported in a later analysis.

This CDR3 region has 14 residues. V lost 2 bases to trimming and J lost 5 bases; unmatched junction nucleotides: 3. Germline values: CDR1 MGHRA, CDR2 YSYEKL. Researchers ran the PCR with 60 Vbeta and 13 Jbeta primers. Data came from immunoSEQ multiplex PCR; TCRdb stores just in-frame clones and leaves some out. The data contain about 130,000 clones, roughly 70% of them seen just once; the ten biggest clones take up roughly 3.1%. The chain is built from TRBV4-1 and TRBJ2-1, with 7 positions matching TRBD2. This clonotype was obtained from a man aged 25-40 years in good health and CMV-seronegative. The specimen sequenced was PBMCs. The CDR3 DNA reads as TGCGCCAGCAGCCAACAGACTAGCAACAATGAGCAGTTCTTC. Translating gives CASSQQTSNNEQFF.